These 6 T cell receptor beta chains were sequenced from one sample in a study of blood T cell repertoires in COVID-19. Assay: immunoSEQ multiplex PCR; the TCRdb copy retains only in-frame clones and omits some. The sample holds 250,000 to 300,000 clones, approximately 84% seen once. The sequencing input was PBMCs or T cells enriched from blood (not recorded which). All receptors derive from a man between 18 and 29 years old who had recovered from COVID-19.

This chain links TRBV5-1 with TRBJ2-3; 7 bases fit TRBD1. V gave up 5 bases and J gave up 1 base; unmatched junction bases: 7. The CDR3 extends over 15 amino acids. The V gene's germline CDR1 is SGHRS and CDR2 YFSETQ. The DNA of the CDR3 is TGCGCCAGCAGAAAGGGACAGCCCGGCACAGATACGCAGTATTTT. It encodes CASRKGQPGTDTQYF.

The chain employs TRBV3-1 (or the pseudogene TRBV3-2) and TRBJ1-2; 7 bases are a match to TRBD1. J was trimmed by 4 bases and V by 5 bases; bases with no gene match: 7. The CDR3 runs 14 residues. CDR1 and CDR2 (germline): LGHDT, YNNKEL (reference sequence). The CDR3 region has the DNA TGTGCCAGCAGCAACCGACAGGGCGTCTATGGCTACACCTTC. Amino acids: CASSNRQGVYGYTF.

V gene TRBV27 combines with J gene TRBJ1-2; TRBD1 agrees at 7 bases. The germline CDR1 and CDR2 sequences are MNHEY and SMNVEV (reference sequence). Unmatched junction bases numbered 6, after V lost 3 bases and J lost 2 bases. The length of the CDR3 is 15 residues. In nucleotides, the CDR3 is TGTGCCAGCAGTTTTACCGAGGGACAGAACTATGGCTACACCTTC. The encoded protein is CASSFTEGQNYGYTF.

V is TRBV28 and J is TRBJ1-1, with no clear D. Per germline, CDR1 MDHEN and CDR2 SYDVKM. CDR3 length equals 13 residues. The ends were cut back, 5 bases at V and 1 base at J, with 8 bases in the middle. CDR3 protein: CASSPRQNTEAFF. The CDR3 DNA sequence: TGTGCCAGCAGTCCCCGACAGAACACTGAAGCTTTCTTT.

The J gene is TRBJ2-7, the V gene TRBV5-1; 10 bases line up with TRBD2. Germline trimming cut 0 bases from V and 2 bases from J; bases unmatched to any gene: 5. The CDR3 runs 16 residues. Germline V gene sequence: CDR1 SGHRS, CDR2 YFSETQ. The CDR3 sequence: CASSLAVLAGTYEQYF. The CDR3 DNA is TGCGCCAGCAGCTTGGCCGTACTAGCGGGAACCTACGAGCAGTACTTC.

The V call is TRBV6-5, the J call TRBJ2-1; a possible D gene is TRBD2 (5 bases). CDR1 is MNHEY and CDR2 is SVGAGI in the germline V gene. The CDR3 is made up of 13 amino acids. Trimming pared 6 bases from V and 6 bases from J, leaving 12 bases between. As DNA, the CDR3 is TGTGCCAGCAGAGCCCCCCGGGGCAATGAGCAGTTCTTC. Translating it yields CASRAPRGNEQFF.